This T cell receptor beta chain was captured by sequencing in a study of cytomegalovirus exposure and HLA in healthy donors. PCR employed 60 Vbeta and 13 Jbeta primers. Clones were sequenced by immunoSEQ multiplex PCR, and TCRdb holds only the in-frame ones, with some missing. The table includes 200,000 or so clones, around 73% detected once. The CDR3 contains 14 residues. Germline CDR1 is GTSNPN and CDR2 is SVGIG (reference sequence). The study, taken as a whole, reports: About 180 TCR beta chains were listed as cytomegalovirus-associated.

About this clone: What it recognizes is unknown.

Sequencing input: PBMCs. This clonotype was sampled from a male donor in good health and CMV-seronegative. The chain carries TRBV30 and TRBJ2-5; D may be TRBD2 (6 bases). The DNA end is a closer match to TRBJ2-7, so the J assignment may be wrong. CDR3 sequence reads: CAWSPGTRAYEQYF. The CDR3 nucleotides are TGTGCCTGGAGCCCCGGGACTCGAGCCTACGAGCAGTACTTC.